The clone carrying this TCR beta chain was counted a few times. The data were obtained in a study of human T cells and chemical hapten exposure. The library put unique molecular identifiers onto individual cDNA molecules. In TCRdb, the RACE reads were re-called with MiXCR into one record per CDR3 protein. The sample lists tens of thousands of distinct CDR3 sequences, about 10% seen once, with approximately 2.2% in the top ten. Time point meaning: patch test 1, 2 weeks after DPC sensitization. The treatment here: therapeutic diphenylcyclopropenone sensitization with weekly scalp DPC. Investigators collected blood before applying each patch test. V dropped 5 bases and J dropped 4; count of bases not matched to a gene: 8. Germline V gives CDR1 SEHNR, CDR2 FQNEAQ (reference sequence). The CDR3 covers 14 residues.

Sequences were derived from whole blood, sampled in connection with sensitization to the hapten diphenylcyclopropenone (DPC). The TCR comes from a man in his forties with alopecia areata. Some clones in this sample may be carry-over from other donors' samples. The V gene is TRBV7-9, the J gene TRBJ2-7; 7 bases are shared with TRBD1. As DNA, the CDR3 is TGTGCCAGCAGCCCAACAGGGGTTCCATACGAGCAGTACTTC. Protein sequence: CASSPTGVPYEQYF.